This TCR beta chain came from a study of T cells in Graves' hyperthyroidism and ophthalmopathy. From germline, CDR1 is SGHRS and CDR2 YFSETQ. There are 18 residues in the CDR3. V lost 0 bases, J lost 5 bases, and 14 bases stayed unmatched. Researchers defined stable Graves' hyperthyroidism as no ophthalmopathy progression within 18 months. Amplified TCR beta CDR3 regions came from RNA transcripts. HTBI primers were used for first-round RT-PCR of the TCR CDR3. Each CDR3 protein gets one entry after TCRdb re-called the multiplex PCR reads with MiXCR. The sample consists of approximately 560,000 distinct CDR3 sequences, less than 20% of them appearing once.

The chain uses TRBV5-1 and TRBJ2-4, with TRBD1 matching over 7 bases. Sequenced sample: blood. This TCR was sampled from a woman aged 25 to 39 with Graves' hyperthyroidism. CDR3 sequence reads: CASSLAVLGGLRQNIQYF. CDR3 nucleotides: TGCGCCAGCAGCTTGGCCGTCTTAGGGGGCCTACGCCAAAACATTCAGTACTTC.